These T cell receptor beta chains were read from a single sample in a study of cytomegalovirus exposure and HLA in healthy donors. Assay used: immunoSEQ multiplex PCR; TCRdb lists only in-frame clones, some missing. The sample consists of fewer than 200,000 clones, roughly 80% of them appearing once. The material sequenced was PBMCs. All receptors come from a woman between 45 and 60 years old in good health and CMV-seropositive. Both conserved end residues are part of each CDR3. A D gene is named only where the DNA matches it firmly. Not all rows give a size; the values are once, few, many and, for expanded clones, a class.

>.|.|TRBV7-2|TRBJ2-3|14
CASSFAGRTDTQYF
TGTGCCAGCAGCTTTGCGGGGCGCACAGATACGCAGTATTTT
>TRBD1|.|TRBV4-3|TRBJ2-2|19
CASNPRDRAPEGDTGELFF
TGCGCCAGCAACCCTCGGGACAGGGCGCCCGAGGGGGACACCGGGGAGCTGTTTTTT
>.|.|TRBV19|TRBJ2-5|15
CASSYSLNPRETQYF
TGTGCCAGTAGCTACTCCCTAAATCCGCGGGAGACCCAGTACTTC
>TRBD1|.|TRBV27|TRBJ1-1|12
CASSFMTGEAFF
TGTGCCAGCAGTTTCATGACAGGGGAAGCTTTCTTT
>TRBD1|once|TRBV6-1|TRBJ2-7|14
CASSTYRGSYEQYF
TGTGCCAGCAGTACATACAGGGGTTCCTACGAGCAGTACTTC
>TRBD2|.|TRBV7-2|TRBJ2-3|19
CASSLAMGLAGGPTDTQYF
TGTGCCAGCAGCTTAGCCATGGGACTAGCGGGAGGGCCCACAGATACGCAGTATTTT
>.|.|TRBV2|TRBJ1-3|15
CASSLTQGSGNTIYF
TGTGCCAGCAGCCTCACACAGGGCTCTGGAAACACCATATATTTT
>.|once|TRBV6-4|TRBJ1-2|10
CASRKHGYTF
TGCGCCAGCAGGAAGCATGGCTACACCTTC
>TRBD1|.|TRBV7-3|TRBJ1-1|14
CASSLGQGNTEAFF
TGTGCCAGCAGCTTAGGACAGGGGAACACTGAAGCTTTCTTT
>.|.|TRBV7-9|TRBJ1-1|12
CASSSRQSEAFF
TGTGCCAGCAGCTCGCGACAGTCTGAAGCTTTCTTT
>.|.|TRBV18|TRBJ2-5|13
CASSPPSSETQYF
TGTGCCAGCTCACCTCCGTCGTCAGAGACCCAGTACTTC
>TRBD1|.|TRBV5-1|TRBJ2-1|16
CASSLVWDRGGDEQFF
TGCGCCAGCAGCTTGGTGTGGGACAGAGGTGGCGATGAGCAGTTCTTC
>.|.|TRBV5-1|TRBJ2-2|15
CASSLRDTRTGELFF
TGCGCCAGCAGCTTGAGAGATACGAGGACCGGGGAGCTGTTTTTT
>.|.|TRBV5-1|TRBJ2-3|15
CASSLRSHSTDTQYF
TGCGCCAGCAGCTTGAGGAGTCATTCCACAGATACGCAGTATTTT
>.|.|TRBV11-2|TRBJ1-2|15
CASSLGSRGSGGYTF
TGTGCCAGCAGCTTAGGCAGCAGGGGTTCGGGTGGCTACACCTTC
>.|.|TRBV10-3|TRBJ2-5|14
CAISETTTKETQYF
TGTGCCATCAGTGAGACGACAACCAAAGAGACCCAGTACTTC
>TRBD1|.|TRBV7-3|TRBJ1-1|14
CASSSGQRNTEAFF
TGTGCCAGCAGCTCGGGACAGCGCAACACTGAAGCTTTCTTT
>.|.|TRBV27|TRBJ2-3|15
CASSRQGGVTDTQYF
TGTGCCAGCAGCCGACAAGGGGGGGTCACAGATACGCAGTATTTT
>.|.|TRBV4-3|TRBJ2-7|15
CASSQGTGIVYEQYF
TGCGCCAGCAGCCAAGGAACAGGGATTGTGTACGAGCAGTACTTC
>TRBD1|once|TRBV7-3|TRBJ2-7|17
CASSYPHKGDRGYEQYF
TGTGCCAGCAGCTACCCTCACAAGGGGGACAGGGGGTACGAGCAGTACTTC